Listed below are T cell receptor beta chains from one sample, sequenced in a study of identifying expanded T cells in peripheral blood. Sequencing was performed with immunoSEQ multiplex PCR; in TCRdb, only in-frame clones are kept and a portion is missing. Of some 77,000 clones in the sample, 88% are singletons; the top ten hold roughly 19%. The sample was blood. These receptors originate from a person aged 18 to 75 in good health. CDR3s include the opening cysteine and the closing phenylalanine or tryptophan. A D gene is named only where the DNA matches it firmly. The size entry is marked missing in some rows and otherwise reads once, few, many or a size class.

TRBJ1-6 . . TRBV5-1 TGCGCCAGCAGCTACACAGCTAATTCACCCCTCCACTTT CASSYTANSPLHF
TRBJ2-1 . . TRBV6-6 TGTGCCAGCTCGAGGGGGGGGGACTCTCACAATGAGCAGTTCTTC CASSRGGDSHNEQFF
TRBJ1-1 once . TRBV6-5 TGTGCCAGCAGCGGTGGGGGCCAGGAAAGCACTGAAGCTTTCTTT CASSGGGQESTEAFF
TRBJ1-6 . . TRBV9 TGTGCCAGCAGCTTAGCGGGGAGCCGTAATTCACCCCTCCACTTT CASSLAGSRNSPLHF
TRBJ2-7 . . TRBV5-4 TGTGCCAGCAGCTTGGGACGGTACGAGCAGTACTTC CASSLGRYEQYF
TRBJ1-5 few . TRBV11-2 TGTGCCAGCAGCTTGGGGAGGGGGAATCAGCCCCAGCATTTT CASSLGRGNQPQHF
TRBJ2-2 . TRBD1 TRBV19 TGTGCCAGTAGTGCGCGGACAGGGAGGTGGACCGGGGAGCTGTTTTTT CASSARTGRWTGELFF
TRBJ1-1 . TRBD1 TRBV18 TGTGCCAGCCTTGGACAGGGAAAGTCCACTGAAGCTTTCTTT CASLGQGKSTEAFF
TRBJ1-6 few TRBD1 TRBV6-5 TGTGCCAGCAGTTACGGGACAGAATCACCCCTCCACTTT CASSYGTESPLHF
TRBJ1-5 . . TRBV2 TGTGCCAGCAATCGAGATAGCAATCAGCCCCAGCATTTT CASNRDSNQPQHF
TRBJ1-1 . . TRBV6-6 TGTGCCAGCAGTTACCCACAGAGGGGCGGCACTGAAGCTTTCTTT CASSYPQRGGTEAFF
TRBJ1-2 . . TRBV28 TGTGCCAGCAGCCCCACATTCAACTATGGCTACACCTTC CASSPTFNYGYTF
TRBJ2-7 . TRBD1 TRBV5-1 TGCGCCAGCAGCTACCTCATACAGGGGGCTAACGAGCAGTACTTC CASSYLIQGANEQYF
TRBJ1-2 . TRBD1 TRBV9 TGTGCCAGCAGCGTGGGTCAGGGGGCCTATGGCTACACCTTC CASSVGQGAYGYTF
TRBJ2-2 once TRBD1 TRBV11-3 TGTGCCAGCAGCCCGGGACAGGGAAACACCGGGGAGCTGTTTTTT CASSPGQGNTGELFF
TRBJ2-5 . TRBD1 TRBV4-2 TGTGCCAGCAGCCCGCGGACAGGGTCGGACCAAGAGACCCAGTACTTC CASSPRTGSDQETQYF
TRBJ1-3 . . TRBV11-1 TGTGCCAGCAGCTTCGCTGGAAACACCATATATTTT CASSFAGNTIYF
TRBJ1-1 few . TRBV6-1 TGTGCCAGCAGTGAAGCGGAGAACACTGAAGCTTTCTTT CASSEAENTEAFF
TRBJ1-5 . . TRBV18 TGTGCCAGACGCACAGGGAGCCTTAATCAGCCCCAGCATTTT CARRTGSLNQPQHF
TRBJ1-1 . . TRBV18 TGTGCCAGCTCACCACAGTCCACGGCGAGCACTGAAGCTTTCTTT CASSPQSTASTEAFF
TRBJ2-3 . . TRBV7-2 TGTGCCAGCAGCCCCCGGCAGGGCACAGATACGCAGTATTTT CASSPRQGTDTQYF
TRBJ2-1 . TRBD2 TRBV6-6 TGTGCCAGCAGTCCGTGGGGACTAGCGGGGGGCAATGAGCAGTTCTTC CASSPWGLAGGNEQFF
TRBJ1-2 . . TRBV5-5 TGTGCCAGCAGCTTGTGGCAGGGGCGGTACACCTTC CASSLWQGRYTF
TRBJ2-3 . . TRBV4-2 TGTGCCAGCAGCCAAGGACACCTCACAGATACGCAGTATTTT CASSQGHLTDTQYF
TRBJ2-5 once . TRBV9 TGTGCCAGCAGCGTAGGGATGAGCCAAGAGACCCAGTACTTC CASSVGMSQETQYF
TRBJ1-2 . TRBD1 TRBV30 TGTGGCGGGGGGACAGGGTTTGGCTACACCTTC CGGGTGFGYTF
TRBJ2-4 . . TRBV15 TGTGCCACCAGCAGAGATCTACCGGCCAAAAACATTCAGTACTTC CATSRDLPAKNIQYF
TRBJ2-5 . . TRBV27 TGTGCCAGCAGGCCTCGACTACAAGAGACCCAGTACTTC CASRPRLQETQYF
TRBJ2-7 . TRBD2 TRBV27 TGTGCCAGCAGTTTATCGTTGGGGGGGGGAAGGGAGCAGTACTTC CASSLSLGGGREQYF
TRBJ2-7 . TRBD2 TRBV11-2 TGTGCCAGCCAATCCGGGACTAGCGTCAGCTACGAGCAGTACTTC CASQSGTSVSYEQYF
TRBJ2-2 . . TRBV2 TGTGCCAGCAACCCGACCTACACCGGGGAGCTGTTTTTT CASNPTYTGELFF
TRBJ1-3 . . TRBV30 TGTGCCTGGAATCGACAGGAAAAAAACACCATATATTTT CAWNRQEKNTIYF
TRBJ1-6 once . TRBV4-2 TGTGCCAGCAGCTACAGAGGGGATTCACCCCTCCACTTT CASSYRGDSPLHF
TRBJ1-1 . TRBD1 TRBV7-9 TGTGCCAGCAGCCCTCCGGGACAGGGGAACACTGAAGCTTTCTTT CASSPPGQGNTEAFF
TRBJ2-1 . . TRBV6-5 TGTGCCAGCAGTTATCGGGGAGACAATGAGCAGTTCTTC CASSYRGDNEQFF
TRBJ2-1 . TRBD2 TRBV7-6 TGTGCCAGCATCGATTCTCGGGGGGGCCACAACAATGAGCAGTTCTTC CASIDSRGGHNNEQFF
TRBJ1-2 . . TRBV7-9 TGTGCCAGCAGCCCCTACAGACCGAATAACTATGGCTACACCTTC CASSPYRPNNYGYTF
TRBJ1-3 few . TRBV4-2 TGTGCCAGCAGCCAAGATAAGACATCTCGAAACACCATATATTTT CASSQDKTSRNTIYF
TRBJ1-2 . TRBD1 TRBV6-1 TGTGCCAGCAGAGGAGGGGGCAGGTGGATCTATGGCTACACCTTC CASRGGGRWIYGYTF
TRBJ2-5 . . TRBV19 TGTGCCAGTAGTATAGCCAGGGGCTCGGGGACCCAGTACTTC CASSIARGSGTQYF
TRBJ2-3 . . TRBV6-6 TGTGCCAGCAGTATCGACAGTCTGGGCACAGATACGCAGTATTTT CASSIDSLGTDTQYF
TRBJ1-2 . . TRBV27 TGTGCCAGCAGTTTATTCGGTCCTAACTATGGCTACACCTTC CASSLFGPNYGYTF
TRBJ2-7 . TRBD1 TRBV4-3 TGCGCCAGCAGCCAAGCAAGGGTTGGGGGACAGGGAGGGCAGTACTTC CASSQARVGGQGGQYF
TRBJ2-3 . . TRBV30 TGTGCCTGGAGTAAGTGGGGTCAGGATACGCAGTATTTT CAWSKWGQDTQYF